The 20 T cell receptor beta chains given below trace back to one sample, sequenced in a study of breast tumors, draining lymph nodes, adjacent tissues. In TCRdb, the multiplex PCR reads were re-called with MiXCR into one record per CDR3 protein. The sample consists of about 22,000 distinct CDR3 sequences, 50% to 75% of them appearing once. The sample comprised tumor-adjacent breast tissue. These receptors all come from a female donor with breast cancer. Some clones in this sample may be carry-over from other donors' samples.

This chain links TRBV10-3 with TRBJ2-1, with D tentatively TRBD1 (5 bases). TRBJ2-7 matches the DNA end more closely, so the J call is doubtful. The CDR3 covers 15 residues. Germline loops: CDR1 ENHRY, CDR2 SYGVKD. The CDR3 protein is CAISESGQVQNEQYF. DNA for the CDR3: TGTGCCATCAGTGAGTCCGGACAAGTACAAAATGAGCAGTACTTC.

This clonotype showed up many times. J is TRBJ2-3 and V is TRBV4-2; D is perhaps TRBD2 (6 bases). The V end was cut by 5 bases, the J end by 0 bases, with 15 bases between. The CDR3 is 16 amino acids. Germline CDR1 LGHNA, CDR2 YNFKEQ. CDR3 protein: CASSTRVGGSTDTQYF. CDR3 nucleotides: TGTGCCAGCAGCACCCGGGTCGGGGGTAGCACAGATACGCAGTATTTT.

This clonotype is classed as medium-sized. CDR3 sequence: CASSAGFGNTIYF. The CDR3 nucleotides read TGTGCCAGCAGTGCAGGGTTTGGAAACACCATATATTTT. The gene calls are TRBV6-1 and TRBJ1-3; D perhaps matches TRBD1 (5 bases). The CDR3 length is 13 residues. V lost 4 bases and J 3 bases, leaving 7 bases between the germline ends. Germline values: CDR1 MNHNS, CDR2 SASEGT.

The sample holds many counts of this clonotype. This chain uses TRBV5-1 with TRBJ2-3, with 10 positions matching TRBD2. V lost 2 bases and J lost 4; bases outside the gene matches: 4. The CDR3 totals 15 residues. Germline V gives CDR1 SGHRS, CDR2 YFSETQ. The CDR3 DNA reads TGCGCCAGCAGCTTCGCTAGCGGGGGATCAGATACGCAGTATTTT. Amino acids: CASSFASGGSDTQYF.

The chain has TRBV10-3 and TRBJ2-3; TRBD1 might be the D (5 bases). Germline assignment: CDR1 ENHRY and CDR2 SYGVKD. CDR3 length equals 17 residues. V shed 2 bases and J shed 4 bases, with 19 bases lying between them. This CDR3 reads CAISEPSFGQGSDTQYF. The CDR3 DNA follows: TGTGCCATCAGTGAGCCCTCCTTTGGTCAGGGATCAGATACGCAGTATTTT.

The chain has TRBV29-1 and TRBJ2-1; D is perhaps TRBD2 (6 bases). This CDR3 region has 14 residues. Germline CDR1 and CDR2: SQVTM and ANQGSEA. V was shortened by 5 bases and J by 0 bases, with 11 bases between the two germline ends. CDR3: CSVRPGGSYNEQFF. The CDR3 coding sequence is TGCAGCGTTCGTCCCGGGGGCTCCTACAATGAGCAGTTCTTC.

The chain has TRBV9 and TRBJ2-7; 12 bases line up with TRBD2. The ends lost 5 bases at V and 2 bases at J; junction bases unmatched: 8. Germline CDR1 SGDLS, CDR2 YYNGEE. The CDR3 extends over 16 amino acids. CDR3: CASSRKTSGSPYEQYF. CDR3 DNA sequence: TGTGCCAGCAGTCGCAAGACTAGCGGGAGTCCCTACGAGCAGTACTTC.

The rearrangement joins TRBV9 to TRBJ2-7; a possible D gene is TRBD1 (9 bases). The CDR3 has 17 residues. Germline V gene sequence: CDR1 SGDLS, CDR2 YYNGEE. V lost 4 bases to trimming and J lost 2 bases, with 22 bases between them. The CDR3 bases are TGTGCCAGCAGCTCCACAGGGGGCGCGGGGGGAACCTACGAGCAGTACTTC. Protein product: CASSSTGGAGGTYEQYF.

The chain is built from TRBV29-1 and TRBJ1-2, with a weak D call TRBD1 (5 bases). The CDR3 is made up of 15 amino acids. Germline V gene data show CDR1 as SQVTM and CDR2 as ANQGSEA. Deletions cut 1 base from V and 3 bases from J, with 15 bases between. The CDR3 spells CSVEAGWDGDYGYTF. DNA of the CDR3: TGCAGCGTTGAAGCGGGCTGGGACGGCGACTATGGCTACACCTTC.

The chain carries TRBV20-1 and TRBJ2-2, with 12 nucleotides matching TRBD2. Germline V CDR1 and CDR2: DFQATT, SNEGSKA (reference sequence). V shed 3 bases, J shed 6 bases, and the junction held 5 bases outside the gene matches. CDR3 length: 15 residues. The DNA for the CDR3 is TGCAGTGCTAGCGCGACTAGCGGGAGTGCCGGGGAGCTGTTTTTT. It is translated as CSASATSGSAGELFF.

The chain is built from TRBV10-1 and TRBJ2-2; perhaps TRBD1 as D (5 bases). Germline CDR1 and CDR2: WNHNN and SYGVQD (reference sequence). With 0 bases removed from V and 4 bases from J, the gap between germline ends came to 12 bases. The CDR3 runs to 16 residues. The CDR3 sequence: CASSESKQVFTGELFF. The DNA for the CDR3 is TGCGCCAGCAGTGAGTCAAAACAGGTCTTCACCGGGGAGCTGTTTTTT.

The chain recombines TRBV7-9 with TRBJ1-6; 7 bases align to TRBD1. Unmatched junction bases numbered 10, after V lost 5 bases and J lost 9 bases. Germline V gene data show CDR1 as SEHNR and CDR2 as FQNEAQ (reference sequence). The CDR3 covers 15 residues. The DNA of the CDR3 is TGTGCCAGCAGCCAGGAACAGGGGCGGGTTTCACCCCTCCACTTT. Translation: CASSQEQGRVSPLHF.

This clonotype was detected only once. The rearrangement uses TRBV20-1 and TRBJ2-5; 8 bases align to TRBD1. The germline V gene has CDR1 DFQATT and CDR2 SNEGSKA (reference sequence). Losses at the gene ends were 6 bases for V and 3 bases for J; bases not matched to a gene: 3. The CDR3 runs to 12 residues. The CDR3, as DNA: TGCAGTGCACAGGGGGAGGAAGAGACCCAGTACTTC. This translates into CSAQGEEETQYF.

V usage is TRBV2 and J usage is TRBJ1-5; D remains ambiguous. This CDR3 has 15 amino acids. Germline CDR1 and CDR2: SNHLY and FYNNEI. Trimming left V 7 bases short and J 4 bases short, with 17 bases between. Here the CDR3 reads CASTRTDPANQPQHF. The CDR3 region has the DNA TGTGCCAGCACCAGGACGGACCCAGCAAATCAGCCCCAGCATTTT.

This clonotype was detected once. V is TRBV10-2 and J is TRBJ2-3; D unresolved. CDR3 length: 13 residues. V lost 2 bases to trimming and J lost 5 bases, with 8 bases between them. The germline CDR1 and CDR2 sequences are WSHSY and SAAADI. The DNA of the CDR3 is TGCGCCAGCAGTGAGGCCGCGAAAGATACGCAGTATTTT. Translation gives CASSEAAKDTQYF.

As regards this clonotype: A much larger clone lies a single base off, so this may be a read error. The chain combines TRBV20-1 with TRBJ1-2; weak D call: TRBD1 (6 bases). CDR3 size: 14 residues. Germline V gene sequence: CDR1 DFQATT, CDR2 SNEGSKA (reference sequence). The CDR3 region has the DNA TGCAGTGCTCCGGACAGTTTCCTCAACTATAGCTACACCTTC. Translated: CSAPDSFLNYSYTF.

The rearrangement links TRBV20-1 to TRBJ1-5; D may be TRBD1 (6 bases). V was trimmed by 6 bases and J by 3 bases, leaving 21 bases between them. In germline, CDR1 is DFQATT, CDR2 SNEGSKA (reference sequence). The CDR3 is made up of 16 amino acids. This chain's CDR3 is CSATTQGGSINQPQHF. In DNA, the CDR3 is TGCAGTGCGACTACACAGGGCGGTAGTATCAATCAGCCCCAGCATTTT.

The CDR3 is CSATNYLGEDEQFF. The CDR3 coding sequence is TGCAGTGCCACTAACTACTTAGGGGAGGATGAGCAGTTCTTC. The chain is built from TRBV20-1 and TRBJ2-1; D is possibly TRBD2 (6 bases). V was clipped by 6 bases and J by 8 bases, with 20 bases between them. Germline-derived CDR1 and CDR2 are DFQATT and SNEGSKA (reference sequence). The CDR3 loop spans 14 amino acids.

This clonotype occurred many times. The chain joins TRBV10-3 to TRBJ2-5; D is possibly TRBD1 (7 bases). The CDR3 loop spans 14 amino acids. V lost 0 bases and J 5 bases, leaving 10 bases between the germline ends. Germline CDR1 ENHRY, CDR2 SYGVKD. The CDR3 spells CAISESTGRETQYF. Here the CDR3 DNA reads TGTGCCATCAGTGAGTCGACAGGGAGGGAGACCCAGTACTTC.

The table lists this clonotype with many counts. The chain recombines TRBV11-2 with TRBJ2-1, with TRBD2 matching 9 bases. The CDR3 spans 14 residues. Germline CDR1 is SGHAT and CDR2 is FQNNGV. The ends lost 3 bases at V and 4 bases at J; junction bases unmatched: 1. CDR3 protein: CASSLTSGYNEQFF. Written as DNA, the CDR3 is TGTGCCAGCAGCTTGACTAGCGGATACAATGAGCAGTTCTTC.